A single sample is the source of the 15 T cell receptor beta chains below, sequenced in a study of early T cells in non-severe SARS-CoV-2 infection. Via MiXCR, TCRdb re-called the 5' RACE reads, giving one row per CDR3 protein. The sample yields about 28,000 distinct CDR3 sequences, 5.5% to 6.5% seen once. The sequencing input was whole blood. The receptors originated from an adult who was a healthcare worker with PCR-confirmed SARS-CoV-2 infection or an uninfected control (not recorded which).

This clonotype has ten or more counts. The rearrangement uses TRBV30 and TRBJ1-1; D is possibly TRBD1 (5 bases). The CDR3 spans 12 residues. V lost 7 bases and J 6 bases, leaving 15 bases between the germline ends. From germline, CDR1 is GTSNPN and CDR2 SVGIG (reference sequence). CDR3 bases: TGTGCCTTGCGAGGGCCGGGGGCTGAAGCTTTCTTT. As protein: CALRGPGAEAFF. Full variable domain (rest looked up from reference TRBV30 and TRBJ1-1): SQTIHQWPATLVQPVGSPLSLECTVEGTSNPNLYWYRQAAGRGLQLLFYSVGIGQISSEVPQNLSASRPQDRQFILSSKKLLLSDSGFYLCALRGPGAEAFFGQGTRLTVV.

This clonotype was observed many times. The chain couples TRBV7-2 to TRBJ1-6, with 7 positions matching TRBD1. The trim removed 4 bases at V and 9 bases at J, leaving 12 bases unmatched. CDR3 length: 16 residues. The germline V gene has CDR1 SGHTA and CDR2 FQGNSA. The CDR3 DNA sequence: TGTGCCAGCAGCTCGACTCGTAATTCAGGGGGTTCACCCCTCCACTTT. Protein sequence: CASSSTRNSGGSPLHF.

This clonotype was observed many times. The genes are TRBV7-9 and TRBJ2-7; 8 bases fit TRBD2. After removal of 5 bases from V and 5 bases from J, the junction contained 11 bases not matched to a gene. This CDR3 comprises 15 residues. Germline assignment: CDR1 SEHNR and CDR2 FQNEAQ (reference sequence). CDR3 nucleotides: TGTGCCAGCAGCCAGGTTCTGGGACTAGTCGACGAGCAGTACTTC. Its protein is CASSQVLGLVDEQYF.

This clonotype was counted at least ten times. The V gene is TRBV28, the J gene TRBJ1-5, with unresolved D. The V gene's germline CDR1 is MDHEN and CDR2 SYDVKM. Trimming pared 5 bases from V and 3 bases from J, leaving 14 bases between. This CDR3 contains 15 residues. The CDR3 loop is CASSPWVSINQPQHF. The CDR3 DNA follows: TGTGCCAGCAGTCCCTGGGTCTCGATCAATCAGCCCCAGCATTTT.

This clonotype was counted ten times or more. The V call is TRBV6-5, the J call TRBJ2-7; D is perhaps TRBD1 or TRBD2 (5 bases each). V was clipped by 7 bases and J by 6 bases, with 16 bases between them. The CDR3 extends over 13 amino acids. Germline V gene lookup returns CDR1 MNHEY and CDR2 SVGAGI. This CDR3 reads CASNPGPLREQYF. The CDR3, as DNA: TGTGCCAGCAACCCGGGACCGCTCCGCGAGCAGTACTTC.

This clonotype was observed a few times. The genes are TRBV7-2 and TRBJ1-2; tentative D call: TRBD1 (6 bases). V dropped 1 base and J dropped 6 bases, with 12 bases sitting between them. The V gene's germline CDR1 is SGHTA and CDR2 FQGNSA. CDR3 size: 14 residues. The CDR3 loop is CASSLVQGGNGYTF. CDR3 DNA: TGTGCCAGCAGCTTAGTACAGGGTGGAAATGGCTACACCTTC.

Remarks on this clonotype: A clone one base away is much larger, so this may be a read error. The chain uses TRBV19 and TRBJ2-7; 9 bases map to TRBD1. The junction had 13 bases not matched to a gene; V was cut back by 7 bases and J by 6 bases. Germline V gene lookup returns CDR1 LNHDA and CDR2 SQIVND (reference sequence). The CDR3 runs 15 residues. CDR3 sequence (DNA): TGTGCCAGTAAGCTCATCGGGACAGGGATACTCGAGCAGTACTTC. Its protein is CASKLIGTGILEQYF.

There are many counts of this clonotype. The J gene is TRBJ2-7, the V gene TRBV5-4; TRBD2 aligns across 7 bases. This CDR3 spans 15 amino acids. Germline loops: CDR1 SGHNT, CDR2 YYREEE (reference sequence). With V trimmed by 4 bases and J by 0 bases, 7 bases remained unmatched. Here the CDR3 DNA reads TGTGCCAGCAGCCCGGGACTAACCTACTCCTACGAGCAGTACTTC. Translation gives CASSPGLTYSYEQYF.

This clonotype was seen ten or more times. The chain combines TRBV15 with TRBJ2-1; D tentatively fits TRBD1 or TRBD2 (5 bases each). The germline gives CDR1 LNHNV, CDR2 YYDKDF (reference sequence). Trimming stripped 0 bases from V and 9 bases from J, with 18 bases between. This CDR3 region has 16 residues. CDR3 amino acids: CATSRDPGQRGGEQFF. The CDR3 DNA reads as TGTGCCACCAGCAGAGATCCGGGGCAAAGGGGTGGTGAGCAGTTCTTC.

The gene calls are TRBV30 and TRBJ2-6; D perhaps matches TRBD1 (5 bases). CDR1 is GTSNPN and CDR2 is SVGIG in the germline V gene (reference sequence). V lost 3 bases to trimming and J lost 3 bases, with 15 bases between them. The CDR3 sequence is 16 residues long. CDR3 in DNA: TGTGCCTGGAGGAGGCAGGGAAGTCGTGGGGCCAACGTCCTGACTTTC. Translating it yields CAWRRQGSRGANVLTF.

This clonotype was observed a few times. The chain uses TRBV7-8 and TRBJ2-3, with D possibly matching TRBD2 (6 bases). The CDR3 is 13 amino acids. CDR1 SGHVS and CDR2 FQNEAQ come from the germline V gene. V was pared by 2 bases and J by 6 bases, with 9 bases between. CDR3 in DNA: TGTGCCAGCAGCTTATTTGGGAGGGATACGCAGTATTTT. Its protein is CASSLFGRDTQYF.

This clonotype has a handful of counts. V is TRBV7-2 and J is TRBJ2-3; 7 bases fit TRBD2. The germline CDR1 and CDR2 sequences are SGHTA and FQGNSA. The CDR3 consists of 16 residues. V dropped 0 bases and J dropped 2; count of bases not matched to a gene: 5. The CDR3 spells CASSLAGEGITDTQYF. The DNA for the CDR3 is TGTGCCAGCAGCTTAGCCGGGGAGGGGATCACAGATACGCAGTATTTT. Full variable domain (missing parts from reference TRBV7-2 and TRBJ2-3): GAGVSQSPSNKVTEKGKDVELRCDPISGHTALYWYRQSLGQGLEFLIYFQGNSAPDKSGLPSDRFSAERTGGSVSTLTIQRTQQEDSAVYLCASSLAGEGITDTQYFGPGTRLTVL.

This clonotype was seen a few times. This rearrangement joins TRBV2 to TRBJ2-5; D not certain. V was pared by 6 bases and J by 4 bases, with 6 bases between. The germline gives CDR1 SNHLY, CDR2 FYNNEI. The CDR3 has 11 residues. The CDR3 sequence is CASRVGETQYF. Here the CDR3 DNA reads TGTGCCAGCAGAGTCGGAGAGACCCAGTACTTC.

This clonotype was found many times. CDR3 sequence reads: CASSTSTVNYEQYF. The CDR3 coding sequence is TGTGCCAGCAGTACCTCGACAGTGAACTACGAGCAGTACTTC. The rearrangement links TRBV12-3 or TRBV12-4 to TRBJ2-7, with D maybe TRBD1 (5 bases). V was trimmed by 5 bases and J by 3 bases, leaving 14 bases between them. CDR3 length equals 14 residues.

A remark on this clonotype: A much larger clonotype is one base distant, so this may be a read error. The genes are TRBV5-5 and TRBJ2-7; 11 bases are a match to TRBD2. The CDR3 loop spans 16 amino acids. The trim removed 1 base at V and 6 bases at J, leaving 9 bases unmatched. Germline V CDR1 and CDR2: SGHKS, YYEKEE (reference sequence). The CDR3 reads CASSLWASGGPFEQYF. As DNA, the CDR3 is TGTGCCAGCAGCTTGTGGGCTAGCGGGGGGCCCTTCGAGCAGTACTTC. Supplemented by reference TRBV5-5 and TRBJ2-7, the full variable domain reads DAGVTQSPTHLIKTRGQQVTLRCSPISGHKSVSWYQQVLGQGPQFIFQYYEKEERGRGNFPDRFSARQFPNYSSELNVNALLLGDSALYLCASSLWASGGPFEQYFGPGTRLTVT.